This T cell receptor beta chain stems from a study of PD-1 and CTLA-4 blockade in melanoma. TCRdb's copy holds only in-frame clones and misses some; the assay was immunoSEQ multiplex PCR. The sample has about 32,000 clones, about 87% seen once. CDR1 is MNHNS and CDR2 is SASEGT in the germline V gene. Trimming stripped 4 bases from V and 6 bases from J, with 21 bases between. The CDR3 totals 16 residues. This specimen was CD8+ T cells from peripheral blood, taken from a patient given anti-PD-1 treatment. V gene TRBV6-1 combines with J gene TRBJ1-2; no clear D gene. The receptor comes from a human donor with melanoma. This CDR3 reads CASSGNVANPTNGYTF. The CDR3, as DNA: TGTGCCAGCAGTGGGAACGTGGCGAACCCGACCAATGGCTACACCTTC.